Listed below are T cell receptor beta chains from one sample, sequenced in a study of CD8 T cells in Susac syndrome. TCRdb re-called the immunoSEQ multiplex PCR reads with MiXCR, one entry per CDR3 protein. The sample holds over 300,000 distinct CDR3 sequences, 90% to 95% seen once. Sequences were obtained from CD4+ T cells from PBMCs. All receptors come from a human donor with multiple sclerosis. Both conserved end residues are part of each CDR3.

J gene | V gene | CDR3 length | CDR3 protein
TRBJ2-2 | TRBV4-1 | 17 | CASSVQLAGALTGELFF
TRBJ2-1 | TRBV6-2/TRBV6-3 | 15 | CASSYQTGGRNEQFF
TRBJ2-1 | TRBV3-1 | 14 | CASSQELSYNEQFF
TRBJ2-1 | TRBV20-1 | 15 | CSASHYAASYNEQFF
TRBJ2-5 | TRBV3-1 | 14 | CASSQLAGQETQHF
TRBJ1-1 | TRBV20-1 | 15 | CSARDTGRGNTEAFF
TRBJ1-3 | TRBV29-1 | 11 | CSYTRGDTIYF
TRBJ2-1 | TRBV7-8 | 21 | CASSLNWAGGGGPGSYNEQFF
TRBJ2-2 | TRBV7-3 | 13 | CASSLSGSGELFF
TRBJ2-1 | TRBV20-1 | 14 | CSAPRGTGHNEQFF
TRBJ2-1 | TRBV4-2 | 16 | CASSPPLGGGNNEQFF
TRBJ2-7 | TRBV7-2 | 15 | CASSPQASGIYEQYF
TRBJ2-4 | TRBV29-1 | 15 | CSVVGGTLAKNIQYF
TRBJ2-7 | TRBV3-1 | 15 | CASSPILDPRYEQYF
TRBJ2-7 | TRBV5-8 | 20 | CASSLKNGGTMGRRTYEQYF
TRBJ2-2 | TRBV9 | 14 | CASSARTNTGELFF
TRBJ2-5 | TRBV5-6 | 14 | CASSSTGRQETQYF
TRBJ1-6 | TRBV30 | 13 | CAWSLELNSPLHF
TRBJ2-5 | TRBV5-1 | 14 | CASNEQGVEETQYF
TRBJ1-5 | TRBV20-1 | 14 | CSARGGRPAQPQHF
TRBJ2-3 | TRBV15 | 16 | CATSARARGMTDTQYF
TRBJ1-3 | TRBV5-1 | 14 | CASSAGQPGNTIYF
TRBJ1-2 | TRBV6-2/TRBV6-3 | 16 | CASSAGPPKYHYGYTF
TRBJ1-1 | TRBV14 | 15 | CASSQVSKFRTEAFF
TRBJ2-7 | TRBV29-1 | 12 | CSVERGPTEQYF
TRBJ1-6 | TRBV6-6 | 16 | CASSYSLSSYNSPLHF
TRBJ2-7 | TRBV12-3/TRBV12-4 | 12 | CATGRIPDEQYF
TRBJ2-7 | TRBV7-3 | 13 | CASSSSYHSEQYF
TRBJ2-7 | TRBV20-1 | 19 | CSANHRGRFVGGSSYEQYF
TRBJ2-7 | TRBV7-2 | 14 | CASSIDRGSDEQYF
TRBJ2-4 | TRBV19 | 14 | CASSISGGKSIQYF
TRBJ1-1 | TRBV20-1 | 14 | CSVRKQGVNTEAFF
TRBJ1-2 | TRBV18 | 12 | CATQKENYGYTF
TRBJ2-7 | TRBV29-1 | 14 | CSVEEGHLLREQYF
TRBJ1-3 | TRBV20-1 | 14 | CSARDIRAGNTIYF
TRBJ2-3 | TRBV6-2/TRBV6-3 | 12 | CASTARPDTQYF
TRBJ1-6 | TRBV12-3/TRBV12-4 | 15 | CASSPTGAYNSPLHF
TRBJ1-1 | TRBV27 | 15 | CASSPTGAKVLKLFF
TRBJ2-7 | TRBV12-3/TRBV12-4 | 16 | CASSPITPQGSYEQYF
TRBJ2-7 | TRBV11-3 | 15 | CASSRRGTGVDEQYF
TRBJ2-7 | TRBV9 | 14 | CASSPGFTPYEQYF